This entry describes one T cell receptor beta chain. Its antigen remains unknown. These data belong to a study of shared clonotypes between healthy human individuals. Findings of the study overall: Rarefaction exposed incomplete sorted-subset sequencing despite large depth.

Germline V gene sequence: CDR1 SGHAT, CDR2 FQNNGV. The CDR3 runs to 14 residues. V lost 7 bases to trimming and J lost 0 bases, with 12 bases between them. Sequencing used immunoSEQ multiplex PCR; TCRdb keeps in-frame clones, though not all of them. This table has about 380,000 clones, 90% to 98% appearing once. Material: memory CD8+ T cells sorted from blood. As for subset: CD45RO+ cells pooled with CCR7-negative TemRA cells. The origin of this receptor is a man aged 25-45 years in good health. The V and J genes are TRBV11-2 and TRBJ1-1, with D hard to call. The CDR3 spells CASKKFLMNTEAFF. Here the CDR3 DNA reads TGTGCCAGCAAGAAGTTTTTGATGAACACTGAAGCTTTCTTT.